The 25 T cell receptor beta chains reported below all come from one sample, sequenced in a study of blood T cell repertoires in COVID-19. The assay was immunoSEQ multiplex PCR, and TCRdb's table has in-frame clones only and misses some. The repertoire consists of about 120,000 clones, with approximately 91% occurring once and the leading ten covering about 1.2%. Material for sequencing was peripheral blood. The receptors shown here come from a woman aged 80 or over with acute or convalescent COVID-19.

The V gene is TRBV19, the J gene TRBJ2-1, with TRBD2 as a possible D gene (7 bases). Germline V gene sequence: CDR1 LNHDA, CDR2 SQIVND (reference sequence). The CDR3 is 16 residues long. Trimming left V 4 bases short and J 2 bases short, with 15 bases between. The chain's CDR3 is CASSTLRGAAYNEQFF. CDR3 nucleotide sequence: TGTGCCAGTAGTACACTTCGGGGGGCCGCCTACAATGAGCAGTTCTTC.

This clone appeared a single time. V gene TRBV6-4 combines with J gene TRBJ2-3; weak D call: TRBD1 (5 bases). Germline V lookup: CDR1 MRHNA, CDR2 SNTAGT. The CDR3 covers 16 residues. V was shortened by 0 bases and J by 2 bases, with 12 bases between the two germline ends. In DNA, the CDR3 is TGTGCCAGCAGTGACTCTGCAGGGTCGCACACAGATACGCAGTATTTT. It encodes CASSDSAGSHTDTQYF.

This rearrangement joins TRBV7-3 to TRBJ1-2; 9 positions agree with TRBD1. Germline CDR1 and CDR2: SGHTA and FQGTGA. The CDR3 is 14 amino acids. V gave up 5 bases and J gave up 4 bases; unmatched junction bases: 5. The CDR3 sequence: CASSPTGGAYGYTF. In nucleotides, the CDR3 is TGTGCCAGCAGCCCAACAGGGGGCGCCTATGGCTACACCTTC.

The chain joins TRBV12-3 or TRBV12-4 to TRBJ2-2, with D unclear. There are 13 residues in the CDR3. Trimming took 3 bases from V and 5 from J, leaving 7 bases between them. The DNA for the CDR3 is TGTGCCAGCAGTTTTGGAGTTACCGGGGAGCTGTTTTTT. It translates to CASSFGVTGELFF.

V is TRBV6-5 and J is TRBJ1-4; TRBD1 aligns across 8 bases. CDR1 MNHEY and CDR2 SVGAGI come from the germline V gene. The J segment lost 2 bases and the V segment lost 6 bases, leaving 5 bases of the junction unmatched. The CDR3 contains 15 residues. CDR3 DNA sequence: TGTGCCAGCAGAAGGACAGGGAGTACTAATGAAAAACTGTTTTTT. Its protein is CASRRTGSTNEKLFF.

The V call is TRBV6-5, the J call TRBJ1-2; 7 bases are shared with TRBD1. CDR3 length: 15 amino acids. With 2 bases clipped from V and 3 bases from J, the junction kept 6 bases outside the gene matches. From germline, CDR1 is MNHEY and CDR2 SVGAGI. CDR3 in DNA: TGTGCCAGCAGTTACGCAACAGGGGCCGACTATGGCTACACCTTC. Its protein product is CASSYATGADYGYTF.

In this sample, this clone turned up once. This chain joins TRBV21-1 and TRBJ1-1; TRBD1, the table's D call, lacks a check against the DNA. TRBV21-1 is noted as a pseudogene. The CDR3 has 12 residues. CDR3 residues: CASSRQVPEAFF. The CDR3, as DNA: TGTGCCAGCAGCAGACAGGTTCCTGAAGCTTTCTTT.

This clone was counted once. The chain carries TRBV6-5 and TRBJ2-3; D unresolved. The V gene's germline CDR1 is MNHEY and CDR2 SVGAGI. The CDR3 is 13 amino acids. The V end lost 6 bases, the J end lost 2 bases, and 9 bases lay between the germline ends. The CDR3 DNA follows: TGTGCCAGCAGGCTCACATACACAGATACGCAGTATTTT. Protein: CASRLTYTDTQYF.

The V call is TRBV3-1 (or the pseudogene TRBV3-2), the J call TRBJ2-5; perhaps TRBD1 as D (6 bases). The CDR3 covers 13 residues. Germline V gene data show CDR1 as LGHDT and CDR2 as YNNKEL (reference sequence). The ends were cut back, 4 bases at V and 4 bases at J, with 10 bases in the middle. CDR3: CASSPNRVETQYF. The CDR3, as DNA: TGTGCCAGCAGCCCCAACAGGGTAGAGACCCAGTACTTC.

V is TRBV10-3 and J is TRBJ2-7; 8 bases map to TRBD2. Germline V gene data show CDR1 as ENHRY and CDR2 as SYGVKD. With V trimmed by 2 bases and J by 4 bases, 4 bases remained unmatched. The CDR3 is 14 amino acids. CDR3 DNA sequence: TGTGCCATCAGTGAGGTAGCGGGACTTTACGAGCAGTACTTC. This gives the protein CAISEVAGLYEQYF.

The V call is TRBV5-1, the J call TRBJ2-5, with D perhaps matching TRBD2 (6 bases). Germline V gene data show CDR1 as SGHRS and CDR2 as YFSETQ. Trimming took off 4 bases at V and 5 bases at J, with 18 bases between the two ends. CDR3 length equals 15 residues. CDR3 region: CASSPWDSTGETQYF. The CDR3 nucleotides are TGCGCCAGCAGCCCCTGGGACTCGACGGGGGAGACCCAGTACTTC.

This clone has a single count. The V and J genes are TRBV11-1 and TRBJ2-7, with 12 nucleotides matching TRBD1. Trimming at V came to 4 bases and at J to 2 bases, leaving 3 bases not matched to a gene. The CDR3 spans 15 residues. The germline V gene encodes CDR1 SGHAT and CDR2 FQDESV (reference sequence). This CDR3 is CASSWGQGATYEQYF. In nucleotides, the CDR3 is TGTGCCAGCAGCTGGGGACAGGGGGCCACCTACGAGCAGTACTTC.

The genes are TRBV28 and TRBJ1-2; no clear D. Trimming took off 1 base at V and 7 bases at J, with 10 bases between the two ends. The germline V gene has CDR1 MDHEN and CDR2 SYDVKM. The CDR3 is 13 residues long. The CDR3 nucleotides are TGTGCCAGCAGTTTATTCCAGTCGGGTGGCTACACCTTC. It codes for CASSLFQSGGYTF.

V and J are TRBV6-1 and TRBJ2-7, with 8 nucleotides matching TRBD1. Losses at the gene ends were 0 bases for V and 3 bases for J; bases not matched to a gene: 4. This CDR3 contains 15 residues. Germline loops: CDR1 MNHNS, CDR2 SASEGT. The CDR3: CASSEAGQVHYEQYF. The CDR3 bases are TGTGCCAGCAGTGAAGCGGGACAGGTTCACTACGAGCAGTACTTC.

This chain connects TRBV6-5 to TRBJ1-2, with D tentatively TRBD1 (6 bases). The CDR3 spans 13 residues. With 2 bases removed from V and 8 bases from J, the gap between germline ends came to 12 bases. The germline V gene encodes CDR1 MNHEY and CDR2 SVGAGI. The CDR3 DNA reads TGTGCCAGCAGTTACGGGGACAAAGGAGGCTACACCTTC. It yields the protein CASSYGDKGGYTF.

The V gene is TRBV7-9, the J gene TRBJ1-6; TRBD1 agrees at 7 bases. V gave up 5 bases and J gave up 9 bases; unmatched junction bases: 4. The length of the CDR3 is 13 residues. Germline CDR1 reads SEHNR; CDR2 reads FQNEAQ (reference sequence). The CDR3 DNA follows: TGTGCCAGCAGCGCAGACAGGGTTTCACCCCTCCACTTT. Translation: CASSADRVSPLHF.

This rearrangement joins TRBV10-3 to TRBJ2-5; 8 bases line up with TRBD2. J was trimmed by 2 bases and V by 4 bases; bases with no gene match: 3. Germline loops: CDR1 ENHRY, CDR2 SYGVKD. The CDR3 is 14 amino acids. CDR3 sequence reads: CAISASGGQETQYF. The CDR3, as DNA: TGTGCCATCAGTGCTTCGGGAGGGCAAGAGACCCAGTACTTC.

The chain is built from TRBV5-1 and TRBJ1-3; 8 nucleotides agree with TRBD1. This CDR3 comprises 15 residues. Germline V CDR1 and CDR2: SGHRS, YFSETQ. With V trimmed by 4 bases and J by 3 bases, 6 bases remained unmatched. DNA for the CDR3: TGCGCCAGCAGCCCGGCAGGGGGCAGTGGAAACACCATATATTTT. Amino acid sequence: CASSPAGGSGNTIYF.

This chain connects TRBV28 to TRBJ1-2; no clear D gene. The CDR3 contains 12 residues. V lost 5 bases, J lost 5 bases, and 9 bases lay in between. Germline lookup yields CDR1 MDHEN and CDR2 SYDVKM. The DNA for the CDR3 is TGTGCCAGCAGTCCAACAGTATATGGCTACACCTTC. Its translation: CASSPTVYGYTF.

The genes are TRBV10-3 and TRBJ1-5, with a possible D match to TRBD1 (6 bases). Germline CDR1 reads ENHRY; CDR2 reads SYGVKD. V was shortened by 3 bases and J by 8 bases, with 14 bases between the two germline ends. The CDR3 loop spans 14 amino acids. CDR3 bases: TGTGCCATCAGTGAAGGGTCGGACAGCAAGCCCCAGCATTTT. This codes for CAISEGSDSKPQHF.

V usage is TRBV4-2 and J usage is TRBJ1-4; D unresolved. Trimming cost V 1 base and J 8 bases, with 14 bases left between them. Per germline, CDR1 LGHNA and CDR2 YNFKEQ. This CDR3 has 15 amino acids. In nucleotides, the CDR3 is TGTGCCAGCAGCCAAGTTAGGCAGACGAGGGAAAAACTGTTTTTT. Its protein product is CASSQVRQTREKLFF.

CDR3 amino acids: CASSRQGTGQETQYF. The DNA for the CDR3 is TGTGCCAGCAGCCGACAGGGGACGGGTCAAGAGACCCAGTACTTC. The chain is built from TRBV5-4 and TRBJ2-5; 8 bases align to TRBD1. The CDR3 is 15 amino acids. Germline V CDR1 and CDR2: SGHNT, YYREEE (reference sequence). J gave up 2 bases and V 4 bases, and 7 bases lay outside the gene matches.

V and J are TRBV6-6 and TRBJ1-6; perhaps TRBD1 as D (6 bases). The CDR3 loop spans 17 amino acids. In germline, CDR1 is MNHNY, CDR2 SVGAGI (reference sequence). Trimming removed 5 bases from V and 7 bases from J, with 21 bases in between. CDR3 in amino acids: CASSPTSGTPRNSPLHF. The CDR3 DNA sequence: TGTGCCAGCAGTCCAACCTCCGGGACACCTAGGAATTCACCCCTCCACTTT.

This clone was observed once. The J gene is TRBJ1-4, the V gene TRBV18; 7 nucleotides match TRBD1. Germline assignment: CDR1 KGHSH and CDR2 LQKENI. V trimming: 3 bases; J trimming: 5 bases; junction bases outside the gene matches: 3. The CDR3 spans 14 residues. The CDR3 protein is CASSPGTENEKLFF. The CDR3 bases are TGTGCCAGCTCACCCGGGACAGAAAATGAAAAACTGTTTTTT.

This clone was counted once. The chain carries TRBV7-9 and TRBJ2-2; 13 bases fit TRBD2. CDR3 size: 12 residues. V gave up 5 bases and J gave up 17 bases; unmatched junction bases: 5. CDR1 and CDR2 from the germline V gene are SEHNR and FQNEAQ (reference sequence). The CDR3 DNA reads TGTGCCAGCAGCCTCGGACTAGCGGGAGCCTTTTTT. Residues: CASSLGLAGAFF.